What follows are 4 T cell receptor beta chains derived from one specimen sequenced in a study of T cell clones after liver transplantation. The data were produced by immunoSEQ multiplex PCR, yet TCRdb's version contains in-frame clones alone and is incomplete. The repertoire holds some 9,500 clones, around three quarters seen once, with more than 20% in the top ten. This sample comprised CD8+ T cells from blood, obtained at the 15-month timepoint. The receptor set was obtained from a human patient who received a liver transplant. A subset of T cells may come from the graft donor.

The chain is built from TRBV4-1 and TRBJ2-2; D is ambiguous. The CDR3 covers 14 residues. Per the germline V gene, CDR1 is MGHRA and CDR2 is YSYEKL. Trimming took off 0 bases at V and 8 bases at J, with 10 bases between the two ends. For the CDR3, the DNA is TGCGCCAGCAGCCAAGATGGAAGCCCGGGGGAGCTGTTTTTT. Its translation is CASSQDGSPGELFF.

This chain links TRBV6-1 with TRBJ2-2; unclear D gene. Looked up from germline, CDR1 is MNHNS and CDR2 is SASEGT. The CDR3 consists of 13 residues. The V gene lost 6 bases and the J gene lost 4 bases, with 9 bases spanning the gap. For the CDR3, the DNA is TGTGCCAGCAGCCTCTTCCCCACCGGGGAGCTGTTTTTT. Translated: CASSLFPTGELFF.

A few counts support this clone. V usage is TRBV5-6 and J usage is TRBJ2-7; 8 bases are a match to TRBD1. Germline V lookup: CDR1 SGHDT, CDR2 YYEEEE. The CDR3 consists of 15 residues. V shed 0 bases, J shed 5 bases, and the junction held 7 bases outside the gene matches. The CDR3: CASSLGYRGFNEQYF. The CDR3 coding sequence is TGTGCCAGCAGCTTGGGGTACAGGGGGTTCAACGAGCAGTACTTC.

This clone occurred a few times. At the DNA level, this CDR3 is encoded by other sequences in the same sample as well. The rearrangement links TRBV27 to TRBJ1-1, with a possible D match to TRBD1 (5 bases). The germline CDR1 and CDR2 sequences are MNHEY and SMNVEV (reference sequence). CDR3 size: 12 residues. Between the trimmed V and J ends, which lost 0 bases and 8 bases, there was a span of 7 bases. CDR3 in amino acids: CASSLSGREAFF. The CDR3 DNA reads as TGTGCCAGCAGTTTATCGGGGCGGGAAGCTTTCTTT.